These 13 T cell receptor beta chains were all obtained from the same sample, sequenced in a study of blood T cell repertoires in COVID-19. Clones were sequenced by immunoSEQ multiplex PCR, and TCRdb holds only the in-frame ones, with some missing. The top ten clones hold about 6.2% of a sample with around 250,000 clones, approximately 85% of them seen once. The sequenced sample consisted of PBMCs or T cells enriched from blood (not recorded which). The receptors were sampled from a woman between 45 and 60 years old who had been exposed to COVID-19.

This clone was observed once. The chain joins TRBV27 to TRBJ2-3; D is possibly TRBD2 (5 bases). V was trimmed by 0 bases and J by 1 base, leaving 23 bases between them. CDR1 and CDR2 (germline): MNHEY, SMNVEV (reference sequence). The CDR3 loop spans 20 amino acids. The CDR3: CASSLSGPGIIFRGTDTQYF. The CDR3, as DNA: TGTGCCAGCAGTTTATCGGGCCCGGGGATTATTTTTAGGGGCACAGATACGCAGTATTTT.

DNA for the CDR3: TGTGCCAGCAGTTCCTGGGGGGGTGAAGCTTTCTTT. Its protein is CASSSWGGEAFF. J is TRBJ1-1 and V is TRBV12-3 or TRBV12-4, with D perhaps TRBD1 (5 bases). The CDR3 extends over 12 amino acids. The V end was cut by 4 bases, the J end by 7 bases, with 10 bases between.

The V gene is TRBV4-1, the J gene TRBJ1-1, with D perhaps matching TRBD1 (5 bases). Trimming pared 4 bases from V and 5 bases from J, leaving 14 bases between. The germline gives CDR1 MGHRA, CDR2 YSYEKL. The CDR3 consists of 14 residues. CDR3 residues: CASSRPTDSTEAFF. DNA of the CDR3: TGCGCCAGCAGCCGCCCGACAGATTCGACTGAAGCTTTCTTT.

The chain is built from TRBV5-6 and TRBJ2-2; a weak D match, TRBD1 (6 bases). The germline V and J ends were trimmed by 1 base and 3 bases, with 10 bases remaining between them. Germline lookup yields CDR1 SGHDT and CDR2 YYEEEE. The CDR3 consists of 15 residues. CDR3 bases: TGTGCCAGCAGCTTGCTCCAGGGGTACACCGGGGAGCTGTTTTTT. Translated, it gives CASSLLQGYTGELFF.

The chain links TRBV2 to TRBJ2-7, with D hard to call. V lost 4 bases to trimming and J lost 4 bases, with 8 bases between them. The germline gives CDR1 SNHLY, CDR2 FYNNEI. This CDR3 has 12 amino acids. DNA for the CDR3: TGTGCCAGCAGTGTAGAAAGATACGAGCAGTACTTC. Its translation: CASSVERYEQYF.

The rearrangement joins TRBV29-1 to TRBJ1-1; D is unclear. The germline V and J ends were trimmed by 7 bases and 4 bases, with 19 bases remaining between them. The length of the CDR3 is 14 residues. The germline gives CDR1 SQVTM, CDR2 ANQGSEA. This CDR3 is CSARADGRGTEAFF. CDR3 DNA: TGCAGCGCTAGAGCGGACGGGCGGGGCACTGAAGCTTTCTTT.

The rearrangement uses TRBV10-1 and TRBJ2-3; 8 nucleotides agree with TRBD1. This CDR3 has 15 amino acids. Trimming removed 3 bases from V and 2 bases from J; junction bases left unmatched: 4. Germline assignment: CDR1 WNHNN and CDR2 SYGVQD (reference sequence). The CDR3 bases are TGCGCCAGCAGTGACAGGGACAGGCCCACAGATACGCAGTATTTT. It translates to CASSDRDRPTDTQYF.

CDR3: CASSSGQGAANEQYF. For the CDR3, the DNA is TGTGCCAGCAGTTCGGGACAGGGAGCCGCCAACGAGCAGTACTTC. V gene TRBV27 combines with J gene TRBJ2-7; TRBD1 agrees at 9 bases. After removal of 4 bases from V and 5 bases from J, the junction contained 9 bases not matched to a gene. Germline CDR1 is MNHEY and CDR2 is SMNVEV (reference sequence). CDR3 length equals 15 residues.

The chain links TRBV10-1 to TRBJ1-3; D is unclear. The CDR3 covers 14 residues. The V gene lost 3 bases and the J gene lost 0 bases, with 6 bases spanning the gap. CDR1 WNHNN and CDR2 SYGVQD come from the germline V gene (reference sequence). CDR3 amino acids: CASSDQDSGNTIYF. CDR3 coding DNA: TGCGCCAGCAGTGACCAGGACTCTGGAAACACCATATATTTT.

The CDR3 region is CASSQYGGRRGYTF. CDR3 sequence (DNA): TGTGCCAGCAGCCAATACGGGGGGAGGAGGGGCTACACCTTC. This chain uses TRBV3-1 (or the pseudogene TRBV3-2) with TRBJ1-2; a possible D gene is TRBD1 (5 bases). The germline CDR1 and CDR2 sequences are LGHDT and YNNKEL (reference sequence). Trimming took 2 bases from V and 8 from J, leaving 15 bases between them. This CDR3 comprises 14 residues.

The chain is built from TRBV7-2 and TRBJ2-2; 10 positions agree with TRBD1. V lost 4 bases and J lost 4; bases outside the gene matches: 6. Looked up from germline, CDR1 is SGHTA and CDR2 is FQGNSA. This CDR3 is 16 amino acids long. The CDR3 region is CASSSGQGGFTGELFF. In DNA form, the CDR3 reads TGTGCCAGCAGCTCTGGACAGGGGGGTTTCACCGGGGAGCTGTTTTTT.

The gene calls are TRBV5-6 and TRBJ1-2, with D possibly matching TRBD1 (6 bases). The CDR3 is 14 residues long. Germline V lookup: CDR1 SGHDT, CDR2 YYEEEE. Trimming took off 4 bases at V and 2 bases at J, with 12 bases between the two ends. The CDR3 loop reads CASSPGELNYGYTF. The DNA for the CDR3 is TGTGCCAGCAGCCCAGGGGAGCTAAACTATGGCTACACCTTC.

The chain combines TRBV19 with TRBJ1-2; unclear D gene. Trimming took 3 bases from V and 5 from J, leaving 13 bases between them. Germline CDR1 LNHDA, CDR2 SQIVND (reference sequence). The CDR3 covers 14 residues. The chain's CDR3 is CASSMRRSEYGYTF. The CDR3 bases are TGTGCCAGTAGTATGAGGCGGTCTGAATATGGCTACACCTTC.